These 21 T cell receptor beta chains came from one sample sequenced in a study of blood T cell repertoires in COVID-19. This table comes from immunoSEQ multiplex PCR, and its TCRdb copy is limited to in-frame clones, with some not included. This table holds 100,000 to 110,000 clones, 70% to 80% found once. Sequencing was performed on peripheral blood. These receptors were obtained from a man between 70 and 80 years old with active or convalescent COVID-19.

The CDR3 region has the DNA TGTGCCAGCAGAAAGGAGTTGGGCTACACCTTC. Protein sequence: CASRKELGYTF. J is TRBJ1-2 and V is TRBV12-3 or TRBV12-4; the D is unclear. The CDR3 has 11 residues. V gave up 6 bases and J gave up 8 bases, with 10 bases separating them.

V and J are TRBV5-6 and TRBJ2-5; TRBD1 is a possible D gene (5 bases). V gave up 3 bases and J gave up 5 bases, with 17 bases separating them. The germline V gene has CDR1 SGHDT and CDR2 YYEEEE. The CDR3 consists of 15 residues. The CDR3, as DNA: TGTGCCAGCAGCTGGAGACGGACAATAGGGGAGACCCAGTACTTC. This codes for CASSWRRTIGETQYF.

The chain has TRBV9 and TRBJ2-3; 10 nucleotides line up with TRBD2. V gave up 1 base and J gave up 1 base; unmatched junction bases: 9. Germline V gene sequence: CDR1 SGDLS, CDR2 YYNGEE. The CDR3 has 18 residues. CDR3 sequence (DNA): TGTGCCAGCAGCGTATCTAGCGGGGGCCTTGGTGGCACAGATACGCAGTATTTT. Translated, it gives CASSVSSGGLGGTDTQYF.

The CDR3 loop reads CASSLVEGFSHSNQPQHF. The CDR3 DNA follows: TGTGCCAGCAGCTTAGTTGAGGGTTTCAGCCATAGCAATCAGCCCCAGCATTTT. This chain uses TRBV7-9 with TRBJ1-5; D not certain. CDR1 is SEHNR, CDR2 FQNEAQ, per germline (reference sequence). This CDR3 has 18 amino acids. V lost 1 base, J lost 0 bases, and 16 bases lay in between. The full variable domain, in which reference TRBV7-9 and TRBJ1-5 provide the parts outside the CDR3, is DTGVSQNPRHKITKRGQNVTFRCDPISEHNRLYWYRQTLGQGPEFLTYFQNEAQLEKSRLLSDRFSAERPKGSFSTLEIQRTEQGDSAMYLCASSLVEGFSHSNQPQHFGDGTRLSIL.

V is TRBV10-3 and J is TRBJ1-2; D is unresolved. This CDR3 contains 16 residues. In germline, CDR1 is ENHRY, CDR2 SYGVKD. V was cut by 2 bases and J by 2 bases, with 15 bases left in between. CDR3 sequence: CAISEAWEGTNYGYTF. The CDR3 nucleotides read TGTGCCATCAGTGAGGCTTGGGAGGGAACAAACTATGGCTACACCTTC.

This clone appeared a single time. The V call is TRBV2, the J call TRBJ1-1; 7 bases align to TRBD1. Germline CDR1 and CDR2: SNHLY and FYNNEI. Trimming cost V 2 bases and J 3 bases; bases outside gene matches: 6. The CDR3 totals 15 residues. The CDR3, as DNA: TGTGCCAGCAGTGAAAGGGGGCCCTGGGACACTGAAGCTTTCTTT. As protein: CASSERGPWDTEAFF.

The rearrangement joins TRBV4-1 to TRBJ2-3, with TRBD2 as a possible D gene (6 bases). The V end lost 3 bases, the J end lost 3 bases, and 19 bases lay between the germline ends. The length of the CDR3 is 17 residues. Germline V gene lookup returns CDR1 MGHRA and CDR2 YSYEKL. CDR3 nucleotides: TGCGCCAGCAGCCACGTACCGGGACTTCCTCCTACAGATACGCAGTATTTT. This gives the protein CASSHVPGLPPTDTQYF.

V usage is TRBV5-1 and J usage is TRBJ1-3; 9 bases match TRBD1. The CDR3 runs to 16 residues. Germline CDR1 is SGHRS and CDR2 is YFSETQ. J was trimmed by 1 base and V by 2 bases; bases with no gene match: 4. CDR3 protein: CASSLQGAASGNTIYF. CDR3 bases: TGCGCCAGCAGCTTACAGGGGGCTGCGTCTGGAAACACCATATATTTT.

In its sample, this clone was seen a few times. At one end the junction does not follow the germline gene, possibly because of a read error. The chain is built from TRBV12-3 or TRBV12-4 and TRBJ1-2; D call uncertain. The CDR3 consists of 10 residues. In DNA form, the CDR3 reads TGTGCCAGCAGGGGTACGAGGGTAGACTTC. Translation gives CASRGTRVDF.

The count of this clone is one. The chain links TRBV19 to TRBJ1-5, with 10 bases aligning to TRBD1. The J segment lost 6 bases and the V segment lost 2 bases, leaving 7 bases of the junction unmatched. Looked up from germline, CDR1 is LNHDA and CDR2 is SQIVND (reference sequence). CDR3 length: 16 amino acids. As DNA, the CDR3 is TGTGCCAGTAGTATACCGGGACAGGGGCCCTTTCAGCCCCAGCATTTT. This sequence encodes CASSIPGQGPFQPQHF.

J is TRBJ2-7 and V is TRBV6-5; 7 bases map to TRBD1. Germline-derived CDR1 and CDR2 are MNHEY and SVGAGI. Trimming at V came to 6 bases and at J to 6 bases, leaving 2 bases not matched to a gene. This CDR3 contains 11 residues. This CDR3 is CASSRQGEQYF. The CDR3 DNA follows: TGTGCCAGCAGCAGACAGGGCGAGCAGTACTTC.

This rearrangement joins TRBV11-1 to TRBJ1-6; 11 positions agree with TRBD1. CDR3 length equals 15 residues. Trimming at V came to 5 bases and at J to 7 bases, leaving 4 bases not matched to a gene. Germline CDR1 reads SGHAT; CDR2 reads FQDESV (reference sequence). The CDR3 sequence is CASSRRTGGNSPLHF. In nucleotides, the CDR3 is TGTGCCAGCAGCCGGAGGACAGGGGGCAATTCACCCCTCCACTTT.

V is TRBV20-1 and J is TRBJ1-1, with D unresolved. The germline V gene has CDR1 DFQATT and CDR2 SNEGSKA (reference sequence). This CDR3 contains 14 residues. Trimming removed 3 bases from V and 6 bases from J, with 17 bases in between. Here the CDR3 reads CSASRRANGAEAFF. Written as DNA, the CDR3 is TGCAGTGCTAGTCGTCGGGCCAACGGGGCTGAAGCTTTCTTT.

The chain employs TRBV5-5 and TRBJ1-5; perhaps TRBD1 as D (6 bases). The V and J ends lost 1 base and 2 bases respectively, with 10 bases between them. Germline V gene sequence: CDR1 SGHKS, CDR2 YYEKEE (reference sequence). The CDR3 is 15 amino acids. In DNA, the CDR3 is TGTGCCAGCAGCTTGTCGGGGGGCGGCAATCAGCCCCAGCATTTT. This gives the protein CASSLSGGGNQPQHF.

The chain couples TRBV5-5 to TRBJ1-5, with 10 bases identical to TRBD1. The CDR3 runs to 16 residues. CDR1 and CDR2 (germline): SGHKS, YYEKEE (reference sequence). Trimming cost V 1 base and J 5 bases; bases outside gene matches: 6. Here the CDR3 DNA reads TGTGCCAGCAGCTTGTGGGCAGGGACAGGGGATCAGCCCCAGCATTTT. Encoded protein: CASSLWAGTGDQPQHF.

J is TRBJ2-3 and V is TRBV6-6, with a possible D match to TRBD2 (5 bases). V lost 2 bases, J lost 2 bases, and 14 bases lay in between. Germline loops: CDR1 MNHNY, CDR2 SVGAGI (reference sequence). This CDR3 is 16 amino acids long. CDR3 nucleotide sequence: TGTGCCAGCAGTTACCTGACCCTAGCACTCACAGATACGCAGTATTTT. Amino acids: CASSYLTLALTDTQYF.

CDR3 sequence (DNA): TGTGCCAGCAGCTTGGGGACAGATGATCAGCCCCAGCATTTT. The encoded protein is CASSLGTDDQPQHF. The J gene is TRBJ1-5, the V gene TRBV5-6; D may be TRBD1 (6 bases). The germline V and J ends were trimmed by 0 bases and 5 bases, with 9 bases remaining between them. Germline CDR1 SGHDT, CDR2 YYEEEE. The CDR3 length is 14 residues. Complete variable domain (other parts from reference TRBV5-6 and TRBJ1-5): DAGVTQSPTHLIKTRGQQVTLRCSPKSGHDTVSWYQQALGQGPQFIFQYYEEEERQRGNFPDRFSGHQFPNYSSELNVNALLLGDSALYLCASSLGTDDQPQHFGDGTRLSIL.

This clone was recorded a few times. The chain couples TRBV5-1 to TRBJ1-3; weak D call: TRBD1 (5 bases). V was clipped by 0 bases and J by 2 bases, with 12 bases between them. Germline CDR1 reads SGHRS; CDR2 reads YFSETQ. The CDR3 is 16 residues long. CDR3 sequence reads: CASSLARPRAGNTIYF. DNA for the CDR3: TGCGCCAGCAGCTTGGCCAGACCCAGGGCTGGAAACACCATATATTTT.

The CDR3 region is CASSPPTGGGSYNEQFF. CDR3 DNA sequence: TGTGCCAGCAGCCCGCCGACTGGGGGGGGCTCCTACAATGAGCAGTTCTTC. V usage is TRBV7-8 and J usage is TRBJ2-1; 7 bases map to TRBD2. Per germline, CDR1 SGHVS and CDR2 FQNEAQ. The J segment lost 0 bases and the V segment lost 5 bases, leaving 10 bases of the junction unmatched. The CDR3 length is 17 residues.

The rearrangement links TRBV5-1 to TRBJ2-3; 10 bases align to TRBD1. Trimming removed 2 bases from V and 2 bases from J; junction bases left unmatched: 5. The CDR3 consists of 16 residues. Germline V gene data show CDR1 as SGHRS and CDR2 as YFSETQ. The DNA of the CDR3 is TGCGCCAGCAGCTTCGGGGACAGGGGTTACACAGATACGCAGTATTTT. Its protein is CASSFGDRGYTDTQYF.

This rearrangement joins TRBV27 to TRBJ2-1; 7 bases map to TRBD1. The CDR3 spans 16 residues. Germline CDR1 reads MNHEY; CDR2 reads SMNVEV (reference sequence). The V segment lost 5 bases and the J segment 0 bases; nucleotides outside the gene matches: 7. The CDR3 sequence: CASSTKGARSYNEQFF. The CDR3 bases are TGTGCCAGCAGTACCAAGGGGGCCCGCTCCTACAATGAGCAGTTCTTC.